These 8 T cell receptor beta chains share one sample of origin, sequenced in a study of OX40 agonist ivuxolimab in advanced cancers. Repertoires were generated with immunoSEQ multiplex PCR, while TCRdb's copy carries only in-frame clones and drops some. The table lists about 76,000 clones, approximately 85% of them singletons. Sample: CD4+ or CD8+ T cells sorted from blood, taken in a trial of the OX40 agonist ivuxolimab. Every receptor here comes from an adult with an advanced solid tumor such as melanoma, head and neck, liver or kidney cancer.

The chain is built from TRBV7-8 and TRBJ1-5; D is unresolved. In germline, CDR1 is SGHVS, CDR2 FQNEAQ. V lost 0 bases and J lost 2, with 5 bases in between. The CDR3 has 14 amino acids. CDR3 nucleotide sequence: TGTGCCAGCAGCTTAGCAGAGGGCAATCAGCCCCAGCATTTT. This translates into CASSLAEGNQPQHF.

This clone was counted a single time. V usage is TRBV29-1 and J usage is TRBJ1-2, with TRBD1 as a possible D gene (5 bases). The V end was cut by 4 bases, the J end by 1 base, with 10 bases between. In germline, CDR1 is SQVTM, CDR2 ANQGSEA. This CDR3 region has 13 residues. CDR3 protein: CSVVRDGNYGYTF. The CDR3 DNA reads as TGCAGCGTTGTTCGGGACGGTAACTATGGCTACACCTTC.

This rearrangement joins TRBV9 to TRBJ1-1, with D unclear. Germline CDR1 reads SGDLS; CDR2 reads YYNGEE. This CDR3 is 15 amino acids long. The ends were cut back, 4 bases at V and 3 bases at J, with 16 bases in the middle. The CDR3 sequence: CASSPKWTWDTEAFF. The CDR3 nucleotides read TGTGCCAGCAGCCCCAAGTGGACCTGGGACACTGAAGCTTTCTTT.

The J gene is TRBJ1-4, the V gene TRBV6-6; TRBD1 matches at 9 bases. This CDR3 is 15 amino acids long. Germline loops: CDR1 MNHNY, CDR2 SVGAGI (reference sequence). Losses at the gene ends were 5 bases for V and 2 bases for J; bases not matched to a gene: 3. CDR3 sequence: CASSDRGETNEKLFF. DNA of the CDR3: TGTGCCAGCAGTGACAGGGGGGAGACTAATGAAAAACTGTTTTTT.

The rearrangement uses TRBV7-2 and TRBJ1-1; no reliable D call. This CDR3 is 14 amino acids long. The ends were cut back, 1 base at V and 8 bases at J, with 14 bases in the middle. Germline V lookup: CDR1 SGHTA, CDR2 FQGNSA. The CDR3 sequence is CASSLGAGQKEAFF. The CDR3 DNA sequence: TGTGCCAGCAGCTTAGGGGCCGGGCAGAAAGAAGCTTTCTTT. The whole variable domain, filled in from reference TRBV7-2 and TRBJ1-1, reads GAGVSQSPSNKVTEKGKDVELRCDPISGHTALYWYRQSLGQGLEFLIYFQGNSAPDKSGLPSDRFSAERTGGSVSTLTIQRTQQEDSAVYLCASSLGAGQKEAFFGQGTRLTVV.

This chain uses TRBV6-4 with TRBJ2-2, with D unclear. The V gene's germline CDR1 is MRHNA and CDR2 SNTAGT. Trimming shortened V by 5 bases and J by 7 bases, and 14 bases separated the two germline ends. CDR3 length: 14 residues. CDR3 bases: TGTGCCAGCAGTAAAGAGTTCTCAGGCGGGGAGCTGTTTTTT. Amino acid sequence: CASSKEFSGGELFF.

The chain links TRBV30 to TRBJ1-2; a weak D match, TRBD1 (6 bases). There are 13 residues in the CDR3. Germline V lookup: CDR1 GTSNPN, CDR2 SVGIG (reference sequence). Trimming removed 5 bases from V and 2 bases from J, with 12 bases in between. CDR3 region: CAWVQGHNYGYTF. DNA for the CDR3: TGTGCCTGGGTACAGGGTCACAACTATGGCTACACCTTC.

This clone was recorded a few times. The chain carries TRBV7-9 and TRBJ1-2, with 9 bases lining up with TRBD1. CDR3 length equals 14 residues. V lost 8 bases, J lost 7 bases, and 11 bases stayed unmatched. Germline loops: CDR1 SEHNR, CDR2 FQNEAQ (reference sequence). CDR3 bases: TGTGCCAGCCGTGCCTCCGGGACAGGGACTGGCTACACCTTC. Its translation: CASRASGTGTGYTF.